This T cell receptor (beta chain) was recovered during a study of monozygotic twins with inflammatory bowel disease. Someone took an approximately 2.6 ml blood sample from each of the donors. Two nested PCRs, of approximately 16 and 9 cycles, processed TCRalpha and TCRbeta cDNA. TCRdb re-analyzed the 5' RACE reads; it lists each CDR3 protein once, without DNA. The sample table sets out about 330,000 distinct CDR3 sequences. CDR3 length equals 15 residues. Germline V CDR1 and CDR2: MDHEN, SYDVKM. This TCR derives from a human donor with ulcerative colitis or Crohn's disease, or a healthy co-twin of an affected twin (not recorded which). The sequenced material came from blood. The chain carries TRBV28 and TRBJ2-7; TCRdb's assignment of TRBD1 cannot be checked, as there is no DNA. The CDR3 loop is CASSPLRSGDYEQYF.